The 30 T cell receptor beta chains given below trace back to one sample, sequenced in a study of cytomegalovirus exposure and HLA in healthy donors. The PCR ran on 60 Vbeta and 13 Jbeta primers. Clones were sequenced by immunoSEQ multiplex PCR, and TCRdb holds only the in-frame ones, with some missing. This table has some 110,000 clones, almost 70% appearing once. Sequencing was carried out using PBMCs. Receptor source: a man aged 30 to 45 in good health and CMV-seropositive.

This chain links TRBV18 with TRBJ1-5, with a weak D call TRBD1 (5 bases). Between the trimmed V and J ends, which lost 2 bases and 7 bases, there was a span of 12 bases. Per the germline V gene, CDR1 is KGHSH and CDR2 is LQKENI. The length of the CDR3 is 14 residues. CDR3 nucleotides: TGTGCCAGCTCACCAGCAGGGTTAGACCAGCCCCAGCATTTT. It encodes CASSPAGLDQPQHF.

V gene TRBV12-2 combines with J gene TRBJ1-5; the table's D gene call, TRBD1, was not cross checked with the DNA. TRBV12-2 is a pseudogene segment. The CDR3 runs to 17 residues. The CDR3 spells CASRSSGTGLCNQPQHF. The CDR3 DNA reads TGTGCAAGTCGCTCGTCCGGGACAGGGCTGTGCAATCAGCCCCAGCATTTT.

The chain combines TRBV7-2 with TRBJ1-5; perhaps TRBD1 as D (6 bases). This CDR3 region has 15 residues. Germline-derived CDR1 and CDR2 are SGHTA and FQGNSA. V was pared by 5 bases and J by 0 bases, with 11 bases between. This CDR3 reads CASSDTGNSNQPQHF. CDR3 sequence (DNA): TGTGCCAGCAGCGACACAGGGAATAGCAATCAGCCCCAGCATTTT.

This clone came up a few times. V and J are TRBV9 and TRBJ2-3; D is possibly TRBD2 (5 bases). CDR1 is SGDLS, CDR2 YYNGEE, per germline. This CDR3 region has 14 residues. Trimming pared 3 bases from V and 2 bases from J, leaving 10 bases between. The CDR3 nucleotides are TGTGCCAGCAGCGCGACTACATTCACAGATACGCAGTATTTT. It yields the protein CASSATTFTDTQYF.

To note about this clone: One end of the junction is discordant with germline, which a read error may explain. This chain joins TRBV4-3 and TRBJ2-1; a weak D match, TRBD2 (5 bases). The CDR3 loop spans 14 amino acids. Germline V gene lookup returns CDR1 LGHNA and CDR2 YSLEER. The DNA for the CDR3 is TGCGCCAGCAGCCAAGAACGGCGGGTCAATGAGCAGCTCTTC. Protein sequence: CASSQERRVNEQLF.

Notes on this clone: Its ends do not fully match the called genes, so a read error is possible. V gene TRBV7-9 combines with J gene TRBJ2-1; 8 bases agree with TRBD2. The CDR3 sequence is 15 residues long. The germline V gene encodes CDR1 SEHNR and CDR2 FQNEAQ (reference sequence). CDR3 loop: CSSSFSGEPSGEQFF. DNA for the CDR3: TGTTCCAGCAGCTTTAGCGGGGAGCCATCGGGAGAGCAGTTCTTC.

V usage is TRBV18 and J usage is TRBJ2-7, with 8 bases that match TRBD1. Germline assignment: CDR1 KGHSH and CDR2 LQKENI. V gave up 5 bases and J gave up 2 bases; unmatched junction bases: 5. The CDR3 has 14 residues. CDR3 nucleotide sequence: TGTGCCAGCTCAGCCCAGGGGGCGGCCTACGAGCAGTACGTC. This codes for CASSAQGAAYEQYV.

The chain is built from TRBV9 and TRBJ2-1, with TRBD2 identical over 9 bases. Germline V lookup: CDR1 SGDLS, CDR2 YYNGEE. V shed 2 bases and J 0 bases; nucleotides not matched to a gene: 3. There are 16 residues in the CDR3. The CDR3 nucleotides read TGTGCCAGCAGCGTTAGCGGGAGTGGCTCCTACAATGAGCAGTTCTTC. Protein product: CASSVSGSGSYNEQFF.

The chain links TRBV4-1 to TRBJ2-7, with D possibly being TRBD1 (6 bases). The length of the CDR3 is 14 residues. CDR1 MGHRA and CDR2 YSYEKL come from the germline V gene. V lost 1 base, J lost 2 bases, and 9 bases lay in between. CDR3 amino acids: CASSQVAGAYEQYF. The CDR3 nucleotides read TGCGCCAGCAGCCAAGTGGCAGGGGCCTACGAGCAGTACTTC.

The chain employs TRBV7-8 and TRBJ2-7; D tentatively fits TRBD1 or TRBD2 (5 bases each). Trimming shortened V by 3 bases and J by 3 bases, and 9 bases separated the two germline ends. The CDR3 has 13 residues. Per the germline V gene, CDR1 is SGHVS and CDR2 is FQNEAQ. The CDR3 nucleotides are TGTGCCAGCAGCTTGGGACCGGACTACGAGCAGTACGTC. Translating gives CASSLGPDYEQYV.

V gene TRBV6-1 combines with J gene TRBJ1-1, with D hard to call. V lost 5 bases and J 4 bases, leaving 11 bases between the germline ends. This CDR3 has 13 residues. Germline assignment: CDR1 MNHNS and CDR2 SASEGT. The CDR3 loop is CASSYSRSTEAFF. The CDR3 DNA follows: TGTGCCAGCAGTTATTCCCGTTCCACTGAAGCTTTCTTT.

V and J are TRBV7-2 and TRBJ1-5, with TRBD1 identical over 9 bases. The CDR3 totals 17 residues. Germline CDR1 and CDR2: SGHTA and FQGNSA. J gave up 4 bases and V 5 bases, and 12 bases lay outside the gene matches. The CDR3: CASSLGRGTGFNQPQHF. CDR3 in DNA: TGTGCCAGCAGCCTAGGAAGGGGGACAGGGTTTAATCAGCCCCAGCATTTT.

This clone was picked up a small number of times. The rearrangement joins TRBV29-1 to TRBJ1-1; 7 bases agree with TRBD1. Germline V gene lookup returns CDR1 SQVTM and CDR2 ANQGSEA. V shed 6 bases and J 2 bases; nucleotides not matched to a gene: 6. CDR3 length equals 13 residues. This CDR3 is CSVPTGRNTEAFF. CDR3 in DNA: TGCAGCGTGCCGACAGGGAGAAACACTGAAGCTTTCTTT.

The chain carries TRBV21-1 and TRBJ2-7; TRBD1, the table's D call, was not compared with the DNA. TRBV21-1 is a known pseudogene. The CDR3 consists of 15 residues. The chain's CDR3 is CASSKAPGQAYEQYF. As DNA, the CDR3 is TGTGCCAGCAGCAAAGCCCCGGGACAGGCCTACGAGCAGTACTTC.

The rearrangement uses TRBV9 and TRBJ2-2, with a possible D match to TRBD1 (6 bases). V was clipped by 0 bases and J by 2 bases, with 14 bases between them. The germline V gene encodes CDR1 SGDLS and CDR2 YYNGEE. The CDR3 has 17 residues. The CDR3 is CASSVAWNRANTGELFF. The CDR3 nucleotides are TGTGCCAGCAGCGTAGCGTGGAACAGGGCTAACACCGGGGAGCTGTTTTTT.

This clone has more than one count but fewer than ten. The chain recombines TRBV27 with TRBJ2-1; TRBD2 matches at 7 bases. This CDR3 comprises 16 residues. Germline values: CDR1 MNHEY, CDR2 SMNVEV (reference sequence). V lost 6 bases to trimming and J lost 0 bases; unmatched junction nucleotides: 8. The CDR3 DNA is TGTGCCAGCAGCCAGCTAGCGGCACCCTCCTACAATGAGCAGTTCTTC. Its protein product is CASSQLAAPSYNEQFF.

A few counts support this clone. The chain couples TRBV6-5 to TRBJ1-5; no clear D. The CDR3 runs 15 residues. Deletions cut 2 bases from V and 1 base from J, with 9 bases between. Per the germline V gene, CDR1 is MNHEY and CDR2 is SVGAGI. CDR3 protein: CASSYTGDSNQPQHF. In DNA form, the CDR3 reads TGTGCCAGCAGTTACACCGGAGACAGCAATCAGCCCCAGCATTTT.

This chain connects TRBV5-1 to TRBJ1-6; TRBD1 matches at 9 bases. V dropped 4 bases and J dropped 1; count of bases not matched to a gene: 9. Looked up from germline, CDR1 is SGHRS and CDR2 is YFSETQ. The CDR3 has 18 residues. CDR3 loop: CASSTLGQGGSYNSPLHF. As DNA, the CDR3 is TGCGCCAGCAGCACTTTGGGACAGGGAGGATCCTATAATTCACCCCTCCACTTT.

This clone was seen a handful of times. The chain recombines TRBV6-1 with TRBJ2-1, with 11 bases lining up with TRBD1. Germline V gene data show CDR1 as MNHNS and CDR2 as SASEGT. The V and J ends lost 2 bases and 9 bases, in that order; junction bases with no gene match: 9. The CDR3 consists of 16 residues. This CDR3 reads CASSELPGQGDGEQFF. CDR3 nucleotides: TGTGCCAGCAGTGAACTTCCGGGACAGGGGGACGGTGAGCAGTTCTTC.

This chain connects TRBV29-1 to TRBJ2-2; 7 nucleotides align to TRBD1. Germline CDR1 is SQVTM and CDR2 is ANQGSEA. The V gene end was trimmed by 4 bases and the J gene end by 5 bases; junction bases not matched to a gene: 4. This CDR3 has 13 amino acids. The CDR3 region has the DNA TGCAGCGTTGGGGACAGTTGGACCGGGGAGCTGTTTTTT. Translated: CSVGDSWTGELFF.

This chain joins TRBV6-1 and TRBJ1-5; D is possibly TRBD1 (5 bases). With 0 bases removed from V and 11 bases from J, the gap between germline ends came to 29 bases. This CDR3 has 19 amino acids. Germline CDR1 reads MNHNS; CDR2 reads SASEGT. The CDR3 bases are TGTGCCAGCAGTGAAGCTTTCTCGCGCCCGGGGGACTACCCAAGGACCCAGCATTTT. Its protein is CASSEAFSRPGDYPRTQHF.

The chain couples TRBV28 to TRBJ1-2, with 9 bases matching TRBD1. The CDR3 has 14 amino acids. CDR1 is MDHEN and CDR2 is SYDVKM in the germline V gene. J was trimmed by 6 bases and V by 3 bases; bases with no gene match: 5. Here the CDR3 reads CASSLGQGQDGYTF. The CDR3 coding sequence is TGTGCCAGCAGTTTGGGACAGGGCCAGGATGGCTACACCTTC.

The J gene is TRBJ2-5, the V gene TRBV28, with TRBD2 as a possible D gene (5 bases). The CDR3 is made up of 14 amino acids. V lost 6 bases to trimming and J lost 3 bases, with 14 bases between them. Germline V gives CDR1 MDHEN, CDR2 SYDVKM. The CDR3 nucleotides are TGTGCCAGCAGACTAACGACTATTAAAGAGACCCAGTACTTC. Translation gives CASRLTTIKETQYF.

CDR3 amino acids: CASSLDALNYGYTF. The CDR3 nucleotides are TGTGCCAGCAGCTTAGATGCGCTAAACTATGGCTACACCTTC. The chain couples TRBV11-2 to TRBJ1-2; D uncertain. Per germline, CDR1 SGHAT and CDR2 FQNNGV. V lost 0 bases and J 2 bases, leaving 7 bases between the germline ends. This CDR3 comprises 14 residues.

A few counts support this clone. The V gene is TRBV5-6, the J gene TRBJ1-4; no definite D call. The CDR3 is 15 residues long. Per germline, CDR1 SGHDT and CDR2 YYEEEE. Trimming took 4 bases from V and 14 from J, leaving 24 bases between them. This CDR3 reads CASSTSRFTISNLFF. For the CDR3, the DNA is TGTGCCAGCAGCACGTCCAGATTTACGATTTCAAATCTGTTTTTT.

The V and J genes are TRBV6-1 and TRBJ2-5, with D hard to call. This CDR3 region has 13 residues. From germline, CDR1 is MNHNS and CDR2 SASEGT. Trimming shortened V by 1 base and J by 5 bases, and 8 bases separated the two germline ends. In DNA, the CDR3 is TGTGCCAGCAGTGAAGGGCTGCGGGAGACCCAGTACTTC. This translates into CASSEGLRETQYF.

This clone has just a few counts. The chain recombines TRBV19 with TRBJ2-3; 12 bases are a match to TRBD2. The germline V gene has CDR1 LNHDA and CDR2 SQIVND (reference sequence). The V gene end was trimmed by 3 bases and the J gene end by 4 bases; junction bases not matched to a gene: 5. The CDR3 sequence is 16 residues long. The CDR3, as DNA: TGTGCCAGTAGTATTGGCCTAGCGGGAGGGGCAGATACGCAGTATTTT. Protein: CASSIGLAGGADTQYF.

The chain recombines TRBV28 with TRBJ1-2; TRBD1 matches at 7 bases. The CDR3 consists of 13 residues. Per germline, CDR1 MDHEN and CDR2 SYDVKM. The V gene end was trimmed by 8 bases and the J gene end by 5 bases; junction bases not matched to a gene: 8. DNA of the CDR3: TGTGCCAGCGCCACTACAGGGGAGTATGGCTACACCTTC. Amino acids: CASATTGEYGYTF.

The chain links TRBV28 to TRBJ1-1, with D unclear. Per the germline V gene, CDR1 is MDHEN and CDR2 is SYDVKM. Trimming stripped 6 bases from V and 0 bases from J, with 11 bases between. There are 14 residues in the CDR3. The CDR3 sequence is CASSPPNMNTEAFF. In DNA, the CDR3 is TGTGCCAGCAGCCCCCCAAACATGAACACTGAAGCTTTCTTT.

V usage is TRBV2 and J usage is TRBJ2-5; TRBD2 agrees at 14 bases. V was pared by 5 bases and J by 4 bases, with 3 bases of the junction left unmatched. CDR1 and CDR2 (germline): SNHLY, FYNNEI. This CDR3 has 15 residues. CDR3 protein: CASSPGLAGVETQYF. The CDR3 DNA reads as TGTGCCAGCAGTCCGGGACTAGCGGGAGTAGAGACCCAGTACTTC.